This T cell receptor (beta chain) appears in the sequencing data of a study of T cell changes during pregnancy in multiple sclerosis. Using immunoSEQ multiplex PCR, the repertoire was profiled, and TCRdb retains in-frame clones only, with some absent. Of roughly 69,000 clones in the sample, about 92% are singletons; the top ten hold about 1.6%. V lost 0 bases and J lost 2, with 5 bases in between. Germline-derived CDR1 and CDR2 are LGHNA and YNFKEQ. CDR3 length: 14 amino acids. The TCR was taken from a female donor with multiple sclerosis, enrolled in a pregnancy study. The V and J genes are TRBV4-2 and TRBJ1-5; D call uncertain. The sequencing here drew on peripheral blood, taken after pregnancy. The CDR3 DNA sequence: TGTGCCAGCAGCCAAGAGCAGGGCAATCAGCCCCAGCATTTT. Translating gives CASSQEQGNQPQHF.